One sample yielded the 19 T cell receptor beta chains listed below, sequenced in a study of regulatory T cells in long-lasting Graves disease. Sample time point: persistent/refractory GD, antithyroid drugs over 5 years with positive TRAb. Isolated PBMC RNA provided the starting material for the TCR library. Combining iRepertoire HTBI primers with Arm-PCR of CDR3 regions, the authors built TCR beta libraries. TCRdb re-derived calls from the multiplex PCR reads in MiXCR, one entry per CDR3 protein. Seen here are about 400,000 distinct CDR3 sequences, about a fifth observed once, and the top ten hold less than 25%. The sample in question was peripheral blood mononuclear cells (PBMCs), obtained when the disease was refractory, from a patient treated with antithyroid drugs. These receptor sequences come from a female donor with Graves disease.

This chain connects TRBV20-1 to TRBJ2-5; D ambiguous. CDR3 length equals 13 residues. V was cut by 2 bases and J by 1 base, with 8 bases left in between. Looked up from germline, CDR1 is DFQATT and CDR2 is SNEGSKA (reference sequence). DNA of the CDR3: TGCAGTGCTAGATGGGCAGGCCAAGAGACCCAGTACTTC. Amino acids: CSARWAGQETQYF.

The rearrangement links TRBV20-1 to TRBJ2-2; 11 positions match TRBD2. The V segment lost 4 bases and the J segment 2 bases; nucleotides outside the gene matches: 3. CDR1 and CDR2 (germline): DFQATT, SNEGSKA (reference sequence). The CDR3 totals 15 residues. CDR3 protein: CSAKLAGGNTGELFF. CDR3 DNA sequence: TGCAGTGCTAAGCTAGCGGGAGGCAACACCGGGGAGCTGTTTTTT.

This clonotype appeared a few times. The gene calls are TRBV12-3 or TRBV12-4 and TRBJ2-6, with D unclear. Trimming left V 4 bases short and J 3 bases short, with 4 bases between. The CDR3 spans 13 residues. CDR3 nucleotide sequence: TGTGCCAGCAGTTCTTATGGGGCCAACGTCCTGACTTTC. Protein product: CASSSYGANVLTF.

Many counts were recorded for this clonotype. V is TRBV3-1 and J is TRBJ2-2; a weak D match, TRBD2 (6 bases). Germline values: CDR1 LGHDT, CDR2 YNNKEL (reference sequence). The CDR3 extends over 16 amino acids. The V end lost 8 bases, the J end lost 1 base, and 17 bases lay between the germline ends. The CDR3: CASWDGQRVNTGELFF. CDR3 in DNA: TGTGCCAGCTGGGATGGGCAGCGGGTGAACACCGGGGAGCTGTTTTTT.

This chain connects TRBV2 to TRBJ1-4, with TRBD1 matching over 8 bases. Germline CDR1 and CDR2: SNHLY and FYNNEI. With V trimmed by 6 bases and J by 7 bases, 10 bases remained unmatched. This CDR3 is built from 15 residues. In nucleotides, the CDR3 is TGTGCCAGCAGCTCCGACAGGGGCCGAACTGAAAAACTGTTTTTT. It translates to CASSSDRGRTEKLFF.

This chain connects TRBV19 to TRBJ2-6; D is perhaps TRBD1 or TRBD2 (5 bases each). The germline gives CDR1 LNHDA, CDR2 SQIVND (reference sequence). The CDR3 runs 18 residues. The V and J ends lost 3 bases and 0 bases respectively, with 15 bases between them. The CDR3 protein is CASSIGGRALSGANVLTF. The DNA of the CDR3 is TGTGCCAGTAGTATTGGAGGCAGGGCCCTCTCTGGGGCCAACGTCCTGACTTTC.

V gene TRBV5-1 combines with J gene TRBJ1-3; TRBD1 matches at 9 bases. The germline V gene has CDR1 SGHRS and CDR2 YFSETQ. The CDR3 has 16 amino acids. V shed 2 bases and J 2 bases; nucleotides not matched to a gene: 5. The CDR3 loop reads CASSFRTGDTGNTIYF. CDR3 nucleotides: TGCGCCAGCAGCTTTAGGACAGGGGATACTGGAAACACCATATATTTT.

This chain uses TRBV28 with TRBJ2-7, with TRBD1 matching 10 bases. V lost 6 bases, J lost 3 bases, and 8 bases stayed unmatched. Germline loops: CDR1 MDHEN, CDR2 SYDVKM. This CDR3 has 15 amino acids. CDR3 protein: CASRNRQGAFYEQYF. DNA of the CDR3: TGTGCCAGCAGAAATAGACAGGGGGCTTTCTACGAGCAGTACTTC.

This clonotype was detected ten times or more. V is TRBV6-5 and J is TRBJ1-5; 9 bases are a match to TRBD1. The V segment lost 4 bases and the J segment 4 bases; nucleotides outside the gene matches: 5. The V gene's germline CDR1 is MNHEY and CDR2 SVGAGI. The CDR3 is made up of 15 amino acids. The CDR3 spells CASSSGTGRNQPQHF. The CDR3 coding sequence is TGTGCCAGCAGTTCTGGGACAGGGCGTAATCAGCCCCAGCATTTT.

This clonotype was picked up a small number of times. CDR3 in amino acids: CASKGQAHSGNTIYF. The CDR3, as DNA: TGTGCCAGCAAGGGACAGGCGCACTCTGGAAACACCATATATTTT. The chain has TRBV12-3 or TRBV12-4 and TRBJ1-3, with 8 bases aligning to TRBD1. CDR3 size: 15 residues. With V trimmed by 7 bases and J by 0 bases, 5 bases remained unmatched.

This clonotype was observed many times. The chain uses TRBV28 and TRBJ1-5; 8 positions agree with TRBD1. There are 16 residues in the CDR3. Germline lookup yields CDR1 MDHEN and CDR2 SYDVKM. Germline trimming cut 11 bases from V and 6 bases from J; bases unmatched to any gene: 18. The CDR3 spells CASQKAGGRKSQPQHF. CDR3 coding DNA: TGTGCCTCACAAAAGGCAGGGGGCCGGAAGAGTCAGCCCCAGCATTTT. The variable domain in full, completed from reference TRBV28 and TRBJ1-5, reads DVKVTQSSRYLVKRTGEKVFLECVQDMDHENMFWYRQDPGLGLRLIYFSYDVKMKEKGDIPEGYSVSREKKERFSLILESASTNQTSMYLCASQKAGGRKSQPQHFGDGTRLSIL.

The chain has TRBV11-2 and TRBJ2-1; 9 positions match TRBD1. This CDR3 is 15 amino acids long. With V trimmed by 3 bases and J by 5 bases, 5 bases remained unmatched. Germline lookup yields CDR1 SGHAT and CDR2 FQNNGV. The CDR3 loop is CASSLSGTGNNEQFF. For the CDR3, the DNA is TGTGCCAGCAGCTTGTCCGGGACAGGGAACAATGAGCAGTTCTTC.

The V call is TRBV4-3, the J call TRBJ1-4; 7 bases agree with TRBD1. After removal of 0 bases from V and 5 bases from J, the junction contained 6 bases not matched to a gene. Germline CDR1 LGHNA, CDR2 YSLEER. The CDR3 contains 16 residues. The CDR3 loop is CASSQEQGPNNEKLFF. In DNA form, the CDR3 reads TGCGCCAGCAGCCAAGAACAGGGGCCGAACAATGAAAAACTGTTTTTT.

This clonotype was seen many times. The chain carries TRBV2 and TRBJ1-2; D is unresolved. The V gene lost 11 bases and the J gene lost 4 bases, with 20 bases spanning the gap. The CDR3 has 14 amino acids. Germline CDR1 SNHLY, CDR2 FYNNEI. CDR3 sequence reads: CAGVKEESSYGYTF. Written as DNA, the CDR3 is TGTGCCGGGGTCAAGGAGGAGTCTTCCTATGGCTACACCTTC.

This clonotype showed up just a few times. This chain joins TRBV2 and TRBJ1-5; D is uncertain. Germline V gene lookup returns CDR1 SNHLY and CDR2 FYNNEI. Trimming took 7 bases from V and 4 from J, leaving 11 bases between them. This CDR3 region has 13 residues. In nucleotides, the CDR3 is TGTGCCAGCACCAATGGACGGAATCAGCCCCAGCATTTT. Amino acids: CASTNGRNQPQHF.

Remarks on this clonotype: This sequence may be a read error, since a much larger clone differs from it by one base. The CDR3 nucleotides are TGTGCCAGCAGCTTAGTCACAGGGTTGGGAGAGACCCAGCACTTC. This gives the protein CASSLVTGLGETQHF. V gene TRBV11-3 combines with J gene TRBJ2-5; TRBD1 might be the D (6 bases). The CDR3 sequence is 15 residues long. Germline CDR1 and CDR2: SGHNT and YENEEA.

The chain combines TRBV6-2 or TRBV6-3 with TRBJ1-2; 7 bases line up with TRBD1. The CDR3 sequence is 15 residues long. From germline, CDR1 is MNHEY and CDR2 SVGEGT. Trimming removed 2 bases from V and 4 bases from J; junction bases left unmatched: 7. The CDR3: CASSYPGQTSYGYTF. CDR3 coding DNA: TGTGCCAGCAGTTACCCGGGACAGACTTCCTATGGCTACACCTTC.

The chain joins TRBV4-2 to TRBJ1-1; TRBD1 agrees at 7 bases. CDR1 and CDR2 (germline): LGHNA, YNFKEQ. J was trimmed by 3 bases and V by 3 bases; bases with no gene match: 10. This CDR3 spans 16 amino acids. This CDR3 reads CASSHLITGADTEAFF. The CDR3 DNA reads TGTGCCAGCAGCCACCTGATTACAGGGGCGGACACTGAAGCTTTCTTT.

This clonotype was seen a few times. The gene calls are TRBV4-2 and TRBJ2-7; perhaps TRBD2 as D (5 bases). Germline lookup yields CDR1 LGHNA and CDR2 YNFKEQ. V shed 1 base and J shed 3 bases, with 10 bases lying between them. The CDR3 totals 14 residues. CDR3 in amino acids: CASSQGGSDYEQYF. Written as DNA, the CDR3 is TGTGCCAGCAGCCAAGGAGGTAGCGACTACGAGCAGTACTTC.